The 4 T cell receptor beta chains reported below all come from one sample, sequenced in a study of blood T cells in healthy people across ages. Alongside a J-beta primer mix, a sample-barcoded 5' primer served in a second PCR lasting about 6 to 11 cycles. TCRdb reprocessed the 5' RACE reads via MiXCR and lists one record per CDR3 protein. This table holds around 1,800,000 distinct CDR3 sequences, 39% found once. The sequenced sample was blood. The receptors were gathered from a human donor in good health.

The V call is TRBV12-3 or TRBV12-4, the J call TRBJ1-6; perhaps TRBD1 as D (6 bases). The germline V and J ends were trimmed by 1 base and 12 bases, with 7 bases remaining between them. The CDR3 runs 12 residues. Here the CDR3 reads CASSLVQGPLHF. In nucleotides, the CDR3 is TGTGCCAGCAGTTTAGTACAGGGACCCCTCCACTTT.

With respect to this clonotype: A junction boundary mismatches the germline segment, possibly from a read error. This sequence joins TRBV7-7 and TRBJ2-3; 7 bases line up with TRBD1. From germline, CDR1 is SSHAT and CDR2 FNYEAQ (reference sequence). This CDR3 spans 13 amino acids. This chain's CDR3 is CASSQGVRDAQYF. In DNA form, the CDR3 reads TGTGCTAGCAGTCAGGGGGTCCGTGATGCGCAGTATTTT. Using reference TRBV7-7 and TRBJ2-3 for the parts outside the CDR3, the full variable domain is GAGVSQSPRYKVTKRGQDVTLRCDPISSHATLYWYQQALGQGPEFLTYFNYEAQPDKSGLPSDRFSAERPEGSISTLTIQRTEQRDSAMYRCASSQGVRDAQYFGPGTRLTVL.

The chain uses TRBV7-8 and TRBJ2-4; D is perhaps TRBD1 (6 bases). This CDR3 has 19 amino acids. Trimming removed 3 bases at V and 6 bases at J, with 27 bases between. CDR1 is SGHVS, CDR2 FQNEAQ, per germline. This chain's CDR3 is CASSFLVGGLVGVGNIQYF. CDR3 DNA: TGTGCCAGCAGCTTTTTGGTTGGGGGCCTAGTGGGAGTGGGAAACATTCAGTACTTC.

The rearrangement links TRBV5-1 to TRBJ1-6; D perhaps matches TRBD1 (5 bases). This CDR3 is built from 14 residues. CDR1 is SGHRS, CDR2 YFSETQ, per germline. The V and J ends lost 7 bases and 14 bases respectively, with 22 bases between them. The CDR3 spells CASRGGARSGALHF. CDR3 in DNA: TGCGCCAGCCGGGGAGGGGCGCGCTCGGGTGCCCTCCACTTT.